This section outlines one TCR beta chain sequence together with its context. What it binds is not known. The repertoire was sequenced with immunoSEQ multiplex PCR; TCRdb's copy has only in-frame clones and lacks some. This table holds some 10,000 clones, over 60% found once. This entry belongs to a study of tissue T cells after allogeneic stem cell transplantation. Findings and limits, study-wide: Some tissue clones might be persisting host cells; their alloreactivity or antigen specificity was not determined. TCR repertoires tracked anatomic similarity, regardless of disease or transplant status.

CDR1 LGHDT and CDR2 YNNKEL come from the germline V gene (reference sequence). This CDR3 spans 15 amino acids. The J segment lost 4 bases and the V segment lost 4 bases, leaving 4 bases of the junction unmatched. Here the sequenced sample was tissue from the stomach, taken at autopsy. This receptor was identified in a male donor older than 55 with lung cancer. The chain has TRBV3-1 (or the pseudogene TRBV3-2) and TRBJ2-7; 13 bases fit TRBD2. Written as DNA, the CDR3 is TGTGCCAGCAGCCCGACTAGCGGGGGGTATTACGAGCAGTACTTC. Protein sequence: CASSPTSGGYYEQYF.